This T cell receptor beta chain was captured in a study of OX40 agonist ivuxolimab in advanced cancers. Overall study: Patients were dosed intravenously with ivuxolimab at 0.01 to 10 mg/kg every 2 weeks. Eligibility rules accepted prior anti-PD-1, anti-PD-L1 or anti-CTLA-4 therapy, and over 35% had some.

The study's findings and limits: On average, a greater number of expanded clones characterised CD8+ T cells relative to CD4+.

With regard to this clone: What it binds is not known.

This CDR3 has 16 residues. Trimming took off 5 bases at V and 0 bases at J, with 14 bases between the two ends. From germline, CDR1 is MDHEN and CDR2 SYDVKM. Clones were sequenced by immunoSEQ multiplex PCR, and TCRdb holds only the in-frame ones, with some missing. The sample gives about 85,000 clones, roughly 84% of which show up once; under 0.35% is in the top ten. Sample: CD4+ or CD8+ T cells sorted from blood, taken in a trial of the OX40 agonist ivuxolimab. The TCR was taken from an adult with an advanced solid tumor such as melanoma, head and neck, liver or kidney cancer. This chain connects TRBV28 to TRBJ1-3; D remains ambiguous. The CDR3 spells CASSAYLLVSGNTIYF. CDR3 DNA sequence: TGTGCCAGCAGTGCCTACCTTTTGGTCTCTGGAAACACCATATATTTT.